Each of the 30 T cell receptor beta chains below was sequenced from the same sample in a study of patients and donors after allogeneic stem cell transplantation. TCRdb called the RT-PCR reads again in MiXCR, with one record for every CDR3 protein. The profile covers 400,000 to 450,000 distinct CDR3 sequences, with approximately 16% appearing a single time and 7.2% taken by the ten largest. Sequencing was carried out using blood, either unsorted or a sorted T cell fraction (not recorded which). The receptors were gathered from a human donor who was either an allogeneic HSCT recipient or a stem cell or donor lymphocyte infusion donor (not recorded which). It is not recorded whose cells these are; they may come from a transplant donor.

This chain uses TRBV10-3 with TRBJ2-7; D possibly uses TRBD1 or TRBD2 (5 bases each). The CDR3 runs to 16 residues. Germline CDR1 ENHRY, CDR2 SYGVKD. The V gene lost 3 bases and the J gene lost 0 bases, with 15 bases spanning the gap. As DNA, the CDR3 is TGTGCCATCAGTGACTCCGGGACCCCCAGCTCCTACGAGCAGTACTTC. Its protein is CAISDSGTPSSYEQYF.

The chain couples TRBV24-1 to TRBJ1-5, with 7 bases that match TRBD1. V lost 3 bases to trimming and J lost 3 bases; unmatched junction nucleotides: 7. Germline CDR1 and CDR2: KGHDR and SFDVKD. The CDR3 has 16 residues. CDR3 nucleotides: TGTGCCACCAGTGATGGGGCAGGGGGAGACAATCAGCCCCAGCATTTT. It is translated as CATSDGAGGDNQPQHF.

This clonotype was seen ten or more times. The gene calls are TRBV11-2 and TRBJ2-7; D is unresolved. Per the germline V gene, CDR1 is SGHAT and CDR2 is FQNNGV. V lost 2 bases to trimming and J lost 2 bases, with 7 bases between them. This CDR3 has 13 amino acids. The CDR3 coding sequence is TGTGCCAGCAGCTTATCAGGTACCTACGAGCAGTACTTC. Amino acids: CASSLSGTYEQYF.

DNA of the CDR3: TGTGCCAGCAGTACCACGGGGTTCGGTGCAGATACGCAGTATTTT. Translated, it gives CASSTTGFGADTQYF. The J gene is TRBJ2-3, the V gene TRBV6-2 or TRBV6-3, with D tentatively TRBD2 (5 bases). This CDR3 has 15 residues. V lost 5 bases, J lost 4 bases, and 16 bases lay in between. Germline-derived CDR1 and CDR2 are MNHEY and SVGEGT.

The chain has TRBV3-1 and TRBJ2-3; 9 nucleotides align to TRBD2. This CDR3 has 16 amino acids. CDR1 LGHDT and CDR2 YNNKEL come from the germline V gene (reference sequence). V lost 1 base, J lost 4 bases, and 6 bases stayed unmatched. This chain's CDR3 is CASSQVASGIADTQYF. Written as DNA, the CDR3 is TGTGCCAGCAGCCAAGTGGCTAGCGGGATAGCAGATACGCAGTATTTT.

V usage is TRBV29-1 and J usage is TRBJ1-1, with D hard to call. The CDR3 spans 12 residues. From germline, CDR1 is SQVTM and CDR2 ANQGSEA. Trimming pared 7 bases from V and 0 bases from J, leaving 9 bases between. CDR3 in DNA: TGCAGCGGACTCACAGTGAACACTGAAGCTTTCTTT. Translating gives CSGLTVNTEAFF.

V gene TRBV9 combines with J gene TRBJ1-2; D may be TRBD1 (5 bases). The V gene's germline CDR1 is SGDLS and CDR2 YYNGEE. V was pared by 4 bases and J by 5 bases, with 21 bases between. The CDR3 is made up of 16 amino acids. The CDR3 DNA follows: TGTGCCAGCAGCCCCCCGGGGGGGGGAGGAAAGTATGGCTACACCTTC. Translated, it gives CASSPPGGGGKYGYTF.

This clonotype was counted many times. DNA of the CDR3: TGCAGCGTTAGACGTGGGGTTGAAGCTTTCTTT. Translated: CSVRRGVEAFF. The J gene is TRBJ1-1, the V gene TRBV29-1; D gene uncertain. Germline V lookup: CDR1 SQVTM, CDR2 ANQGSEA. This CDR3 is built from 11 residues. Trimming cost V 5 bases and J 7 bases, with 11 bases left between them.

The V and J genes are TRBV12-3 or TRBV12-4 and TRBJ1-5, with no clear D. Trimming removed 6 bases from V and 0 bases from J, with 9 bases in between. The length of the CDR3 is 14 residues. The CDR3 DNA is TGTGCCAGCAGACCCAGGTTTAGCAATCAGCCCCAGCATTTT. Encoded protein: CASRPRFSNQPQHF.

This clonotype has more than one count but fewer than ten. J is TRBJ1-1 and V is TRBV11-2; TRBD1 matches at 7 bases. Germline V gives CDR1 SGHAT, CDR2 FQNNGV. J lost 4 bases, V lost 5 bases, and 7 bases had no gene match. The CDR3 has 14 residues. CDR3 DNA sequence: TGTGCCAGCAGCCCCCGAGACAGGGTCACTGAAGCTTTCTTT. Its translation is CASSPRDRVTEAFF.

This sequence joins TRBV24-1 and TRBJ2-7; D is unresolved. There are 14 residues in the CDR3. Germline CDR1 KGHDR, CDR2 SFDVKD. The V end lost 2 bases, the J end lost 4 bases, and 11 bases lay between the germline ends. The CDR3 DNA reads TGTGCCACCAGTGATTCCCTAGGGTCTTACGAGCAGTACTTC. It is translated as CATSDSLGSYEQYF.

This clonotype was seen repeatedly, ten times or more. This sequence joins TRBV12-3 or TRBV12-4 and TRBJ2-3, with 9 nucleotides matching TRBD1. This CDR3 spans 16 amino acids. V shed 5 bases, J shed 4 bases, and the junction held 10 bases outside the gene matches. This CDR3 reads CASSLGTGLIADTQYF. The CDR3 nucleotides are TGTGCCAGCAGTCTCGGGACAGGGTTGATCGCAGATACGCAGTATTTT.

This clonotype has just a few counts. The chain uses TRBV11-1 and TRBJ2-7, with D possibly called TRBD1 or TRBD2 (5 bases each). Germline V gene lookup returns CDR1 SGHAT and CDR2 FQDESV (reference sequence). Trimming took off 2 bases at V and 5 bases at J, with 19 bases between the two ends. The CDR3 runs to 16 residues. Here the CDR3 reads CASSLSPGVGAHEQYF. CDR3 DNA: TGTGCCAGCAGCTTAAGTCCGGGTGTCGGGGCGCACGAGCAGTACTTC.

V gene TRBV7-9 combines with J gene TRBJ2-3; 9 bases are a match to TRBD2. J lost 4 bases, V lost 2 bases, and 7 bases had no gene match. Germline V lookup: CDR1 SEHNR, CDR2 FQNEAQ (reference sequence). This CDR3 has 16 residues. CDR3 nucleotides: TGTGCCAGCAGCTTAAAGTTAGCGGGGGTGCCAGATACGCAGTATTTT. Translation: CASSLKLAGVPDTQYF.

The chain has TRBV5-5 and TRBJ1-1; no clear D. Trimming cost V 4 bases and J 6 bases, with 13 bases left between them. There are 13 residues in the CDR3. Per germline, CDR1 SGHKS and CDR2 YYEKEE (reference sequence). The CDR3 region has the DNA TGTGCCAGCAGCAATACACGGTACCCTGAAGCTTTCTTT. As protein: CASSNTRYPEAFF.

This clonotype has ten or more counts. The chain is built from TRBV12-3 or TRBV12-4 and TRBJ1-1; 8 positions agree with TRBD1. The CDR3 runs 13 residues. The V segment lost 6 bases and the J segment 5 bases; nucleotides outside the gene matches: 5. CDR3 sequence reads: CASSRRQGTEAFF. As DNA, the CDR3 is TGTGCCAGCAGCCGTCGACAGGGGACTGAAGCTTTCTTT.

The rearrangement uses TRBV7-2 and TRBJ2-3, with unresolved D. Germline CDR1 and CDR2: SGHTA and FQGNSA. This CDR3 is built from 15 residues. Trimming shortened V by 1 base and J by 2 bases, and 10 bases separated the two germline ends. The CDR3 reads CASSLDPVPTDTQYF. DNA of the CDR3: TGTGCCAGCAGCTTAGACCCAGTTCCCACAGATACGCAGTATTTT.

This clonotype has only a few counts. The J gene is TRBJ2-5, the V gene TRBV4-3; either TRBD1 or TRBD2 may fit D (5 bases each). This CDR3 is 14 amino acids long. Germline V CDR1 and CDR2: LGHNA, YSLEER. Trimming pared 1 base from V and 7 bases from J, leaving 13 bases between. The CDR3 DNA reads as TGCGCCAGCAGCCAAGGGACTGGGACGGGGACCCAGTACTTC. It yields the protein CASSQGTGTGTQYF.

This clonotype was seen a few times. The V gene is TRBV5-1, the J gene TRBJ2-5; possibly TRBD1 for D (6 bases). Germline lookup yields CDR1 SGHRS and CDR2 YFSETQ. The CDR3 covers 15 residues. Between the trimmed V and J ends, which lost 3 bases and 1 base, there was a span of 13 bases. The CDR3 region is CASSWGRRLQETQYF. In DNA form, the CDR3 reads TGCGCCAGCAGCTGGGGGCGAAGACTCCAAGAGACCCAGTACTTC.

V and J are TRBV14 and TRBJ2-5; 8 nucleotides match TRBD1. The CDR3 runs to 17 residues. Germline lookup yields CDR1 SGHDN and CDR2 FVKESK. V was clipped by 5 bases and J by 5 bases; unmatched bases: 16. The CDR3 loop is CASSKGDRIVNGETQYF. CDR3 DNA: TGTGCCAGCAGCAAAGGGGACAGGATCGTCAATGGGGAGACCCAGTACTTC.

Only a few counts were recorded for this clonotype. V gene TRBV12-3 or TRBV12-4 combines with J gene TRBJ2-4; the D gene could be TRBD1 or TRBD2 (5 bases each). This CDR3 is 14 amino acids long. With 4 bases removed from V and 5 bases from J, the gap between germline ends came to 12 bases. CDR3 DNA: TGTGCCAGCAGTTCCACCGGGGACCAAAACATTCAGTACTTC. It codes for CASSSTGDQNIQYF.

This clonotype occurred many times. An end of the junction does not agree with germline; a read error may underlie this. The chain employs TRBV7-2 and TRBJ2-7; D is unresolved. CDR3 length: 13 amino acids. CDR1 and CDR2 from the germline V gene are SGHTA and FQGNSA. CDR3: CASSLVGNYEQYF. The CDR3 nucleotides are TGCGCCAGCAGCTTGGTCGGCAACTACGAGCAGTACTTC.

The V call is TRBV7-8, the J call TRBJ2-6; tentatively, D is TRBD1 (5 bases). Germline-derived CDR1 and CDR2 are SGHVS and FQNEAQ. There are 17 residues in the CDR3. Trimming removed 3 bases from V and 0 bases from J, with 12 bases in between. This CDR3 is CASSFRGSYSGANVLTF. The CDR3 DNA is TGTGCCAGCAGCTTTAGGGGCAGCTACTCTGGGGCCAACGTCCTGACTTTC.

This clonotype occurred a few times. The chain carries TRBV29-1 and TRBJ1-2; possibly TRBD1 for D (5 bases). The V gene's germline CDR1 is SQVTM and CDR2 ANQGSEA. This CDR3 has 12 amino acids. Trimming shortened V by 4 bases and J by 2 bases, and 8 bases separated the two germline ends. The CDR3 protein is CSVVRQNYGYTF. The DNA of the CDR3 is TGCAGCGTTGTACGACAGAACTATGGCTACACCTTC.

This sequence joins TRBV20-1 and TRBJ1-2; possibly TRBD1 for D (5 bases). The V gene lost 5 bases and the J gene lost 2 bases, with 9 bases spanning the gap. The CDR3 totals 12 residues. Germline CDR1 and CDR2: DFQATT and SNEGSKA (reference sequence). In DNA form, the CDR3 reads TGCAGTGCTGTGGGGCAGAACTATGGCTACACCTTC. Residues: CSAVGQNYGYTF.

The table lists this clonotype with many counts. This CDR3 is CSASPGTEAFF. In DNA, the CDR3 is TGCAGTGCTAGCCCGGGGACTGAAGCTTTCTTT. The chain couples TRBV20-1 to TRBJ1-1; D remains unclear. V lost 3 bases and J 5 bases, leaving 7 bases between the germline ends. Germline V CDR1 and CDR2: DFQATT, SNEGSKA (reference sequence). This CDR3 is 11 amino acids long.

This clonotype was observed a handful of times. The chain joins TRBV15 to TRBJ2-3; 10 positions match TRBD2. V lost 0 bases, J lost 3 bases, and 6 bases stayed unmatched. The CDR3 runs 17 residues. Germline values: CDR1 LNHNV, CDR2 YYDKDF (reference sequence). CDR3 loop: CATSRDRLAGVTDTQYF. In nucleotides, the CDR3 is TGTGCCACCAGCAGAGATAGGCTAGCGGGAGTAACAGATACGCAGTATTTT.

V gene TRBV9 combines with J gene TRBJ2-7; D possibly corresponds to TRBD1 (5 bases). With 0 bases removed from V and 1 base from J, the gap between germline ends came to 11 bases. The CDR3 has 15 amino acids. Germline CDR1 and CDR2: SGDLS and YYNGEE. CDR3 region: CASSVGGSLSYEQYF. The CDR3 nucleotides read TGTGCCAGCAGCGTAGGGGGCAGCCTTTCCTACGAGCAGTACTTC.

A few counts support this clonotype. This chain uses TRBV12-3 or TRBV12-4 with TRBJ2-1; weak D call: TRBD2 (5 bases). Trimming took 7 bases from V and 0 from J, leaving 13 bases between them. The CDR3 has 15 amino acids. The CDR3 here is CASTFGVSSYNEQFF. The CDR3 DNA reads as TGTGCCAGCACCTTCGGGGTGAGCTCCTACAATGAGCAGTTCTTC.

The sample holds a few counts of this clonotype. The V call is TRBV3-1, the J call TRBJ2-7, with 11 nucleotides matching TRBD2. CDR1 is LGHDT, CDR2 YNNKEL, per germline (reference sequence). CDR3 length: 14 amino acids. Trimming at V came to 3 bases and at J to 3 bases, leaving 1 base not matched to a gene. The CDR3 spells CASSQGLADYEQYF. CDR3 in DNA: TGTGCCAGCAGCCAGGGACTAGCGGACTACGAGCAGTACTTC.